The text below deals with one T cell receptor (beta chain). The antigen remains undetermined. The entry originates in a study of T-cell memory formation after mild COVID-19. The study, taken as a whole, reports: Clones that contracted from day 15 to 85 had balanced CD4/CD8; later expanders were CD4+ biased. Shrinking CD4+ clones resided mostly in CM and EM, and CD8+ ones in EMRA.

The 5'RACE method, run with constant-segment primers, produced TCR alpha and TCR beta cDNA libraries (carrying sample barcodes and UMIs). TCRdb reanalysed the 5' RACE reads using MiXCR and keeps one entry per CDR3 protein. The sample carries some 490,000 distinct CDR3 sequences, around a sixth recorded once. This TCR derives from an adult woman who had mild COVID-19 (a few samples of this study predate the infection). Cell type and time point are not known. The sequencing input was PBMCs or a T cell subset sorted from them (not recorded which).

The CDR3 DNA is TGTGCCAGCAGCGACCCCCCCCGAGATACGCAGTATTTT. Residues: CASSDPPRDTQYF. The chain uses TRBV9 and TRBJ2-3; D is unresolved. The V end was cut by 3 bases, the J end by 5 bases, with 10 bases between. Germline CDR1 reads SGDLS; CDR2 reads YYNGEE. The CDR3 consists of 13 residues.